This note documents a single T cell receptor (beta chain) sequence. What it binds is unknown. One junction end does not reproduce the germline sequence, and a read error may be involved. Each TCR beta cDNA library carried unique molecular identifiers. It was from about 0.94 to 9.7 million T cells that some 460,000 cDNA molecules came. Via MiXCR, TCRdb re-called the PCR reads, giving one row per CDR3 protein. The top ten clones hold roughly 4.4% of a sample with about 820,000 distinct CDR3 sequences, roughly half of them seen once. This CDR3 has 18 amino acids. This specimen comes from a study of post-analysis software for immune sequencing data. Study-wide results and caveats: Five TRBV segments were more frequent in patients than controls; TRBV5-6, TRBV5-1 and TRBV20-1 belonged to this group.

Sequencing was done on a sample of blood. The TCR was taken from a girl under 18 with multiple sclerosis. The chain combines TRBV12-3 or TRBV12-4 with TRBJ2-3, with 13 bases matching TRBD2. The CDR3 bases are TGTGCTAGCAGTTCTTCCCGACTAGCGGGGGGCGTAGCAGATACGCAGTATTTT. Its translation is CASSSSRLAGGVADTQYF.